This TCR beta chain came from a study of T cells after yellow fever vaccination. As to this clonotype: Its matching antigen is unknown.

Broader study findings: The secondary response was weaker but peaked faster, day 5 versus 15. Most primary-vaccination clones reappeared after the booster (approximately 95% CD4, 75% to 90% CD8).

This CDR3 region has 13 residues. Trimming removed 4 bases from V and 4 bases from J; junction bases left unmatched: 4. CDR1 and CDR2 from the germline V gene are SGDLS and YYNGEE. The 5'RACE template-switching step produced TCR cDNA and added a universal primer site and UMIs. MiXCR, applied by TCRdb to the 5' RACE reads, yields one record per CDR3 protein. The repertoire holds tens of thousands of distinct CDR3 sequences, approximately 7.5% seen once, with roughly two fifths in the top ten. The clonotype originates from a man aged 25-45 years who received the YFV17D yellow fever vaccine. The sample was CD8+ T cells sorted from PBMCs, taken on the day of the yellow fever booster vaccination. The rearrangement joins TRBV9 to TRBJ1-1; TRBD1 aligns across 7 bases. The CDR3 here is CASSPGQLTEAFF. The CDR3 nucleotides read TGTGCCAGCAGCCCGGGACAGCTCACTGAAGCTTTCTTT.